Here is one TCR beta chain with its context. The target antigen is unknown. A multiplex PCR was run with 60 Vbeta primers and 13 Jbeta primers. Method: immunoSEQ multiplex PCR; TCRdb's copy keeps in-frame clones and lacks some. The repertoire holds roughly 160,000 clones, with almost 80% as singletons. The record originates from a study of cytomegalovirus exposure and HLA in healthy donors. Study in general: When 398 donors were genotyped, roughly 82% of them were found to fall in the Caucasian-associated ancestry cluster. Regarding the study as a whole: Roughly uniform sequencing depth across donors was assumed, possibly incorrectly.

The germline V gene has CDR1 GTSNPN and CDR2 SVGIG (reference sequence). The CDR3 loop spans 14 amino acids. V was shortened by 2 bases and J by 8 bases, with 16 bases between the two germline ends. At the time of sampling, donors were nominally healthy, though unrecorded immune exposures were likely. This chain joins TRBV30 and TRBJ2-1; perhaps TRBD1 as D (6 bases). Sequences were obtained from PBMCs. This TCR was recovered from a man aged 30 to 39 in good health and CMV-seronegative. The CDR3 spells CAWSSIDRRHEQFF. CDR3 DNA sequence: TGTGCCTGGAGTTCAATCGACAGGCGGCATGAGCAGTTCTTC.